The 25 T cell receptor beta chains presented below share a single source sample, sequenced in a study of blood T cell repertoires in COVID-19. The table came from immunoSEQ multiplex PCR; TCRdb's copy has only in-frame clones and leaves some out. The repertoire holds approximately 100,000 clones, with around 84% as singletons. The specimen sequenced was peripheral blood. The receptor set was obtained from a man between 60 and 75 years old with acute or convalescent COVID-19.

This clone was counted a single time. This chain links TRBV5-8 with TRBJ2-3; the D gene is possibly TRBD2 (5 bases). CDR1 SGHTS and CDR2 YDEGEE come from the germline V gene. V lost 1 base and J lost 6, with 15 bases in between. The CDR3 spans 15 residues. CDR3 residues: CASSLTSRIPDTQYF. The CDR3 coding sequence is TGTGCCAGCAGCTTGACTAGTAGGATCCCGGATACGCAGTATTTT.

The V and J genes are TRBV19 and TRBJ1-5; 7 nucleotides align to TRBD1. CDR1 and CDR2 from the germline V gene are LNHDA and SQIVND (reference sequence). The length of the CDR3 is 15 residues. The ends lost 3 bases at V and 6 bases at J; junction bases unmatched: 8. CDR3 in DNA: TGTGCCAGTAGTATCAATCAGGGGGGCCTTCAGCCCCAGCATTTT. Translation gives CASSINQGGLQPQHF. Combining the CDR3 with reference TRBV19 and TRBJ1-5 gives the whole variable domain DGGITQSPKYLFRKEGQNVTLSCEQNLNHDAMYWYRQDPGQGLRLIYYSQIVNDFQKGDIAEGYSVSREKKESFPLTVTSAQKNPTAFYLCASSINQGGLQPQHFGDGTRLSIL.

The J gene is TRBJ2-7, the V gene TRBV7-8; TRBD1 matches at 8 bases. The V gene end was trimmed by 5 bases and the J gene end by 4 bases; junction bases not matched to a gene: 7. The CDR3 spans 14 residues. Germline V gives CDR1 SGHVS, CDR2 FQNEAQ. CDR3 coding DNA: TGTGCCAGCAGCCTAAGACAGGGGCCATACGAGCAGTACTTC. Translated: CASSLRQGPYEQYF.

At least ten counts were recorded for this clone. The rearrangement links TRBV4-1 to TRBJ2-7; 8 positions match TRBD1. The V gene end was trimmed by 10 bases and the J gene end by 3 bases; junction bases not matched to a gene: 11. CDR3 length: 14 amino acids. Looked up from germline, CDR1 is MGHRA and CDR2 is YSYEKL. CDR3 region: CATSVRDRSYEQYV. For the CDR3, the DNA is TGCGCCACCTCCGTGCGGGACAGGAGCTACGAGCAGTACGTC.

V usage is TRBV7-6 and J usage is TRBJ2-5, with 12 bases that match TRBD2. This CDR3 is built from 17 residues. The ends lost 1 base at V and 4 bases at J; junction bases unmatched: 7. CDR1 and CDR2 (germline): SGHVS, FNYEAQ. The CDR3 DNA sequence: TGTGCCAGCAGCTTAGTTCAGACTAGCGGGAGCTCAGAGACCCAGTACTTC. This codes for CASSLVQTSGSSETQYF.

The sample holds a few counts of this clone. This chain uses TRBV6-4 with TRBJ2-1; perhaps TRBD1 as D (5 bases). Trimming removed 8 bases at V and 8 bases at J, with 16 bases between. Germline-derived CDR1 and CDR2 are MRHNA and SNTAGT. This CDR3 is built from 13 residues. The CDR3: CASAEDRGDEQFF. The CDR3 nucleotides read TGTGCCAGCGCCGAGGATAGGGGCGATGAGCAGTTCTTC.

The CDR3 nucleotides read TGTGCCAGCAGCGTAAGGGCAGGGGCTCCAGATACGCAGTATTTT. Translating gives CASSVRAGAPDTQYF. The rearrangement uses TRBV9 and TRBJ2-3, with a tentative D call TRBD1 (6 bases). The CDR3 loop spans 15 amino acids. Trimming took 1 base from V and 4 from J, leaving 13 bases between them. CDR1 is SGDLS, CDR2 YYNGEE, per germline. The entire variable domain, with the rest obtained from reference TRBV9 and TRBJ2-3, is as follows: DSGVTQTPKHLITATGQRVTLRCSPRSGDLSVYWYQQSLDQGLQFLIQYYNGEERAKGNILERFSAQQFPDLHSELNLSSLELGDSALYFCASSVRAGAPDTQYFGPGTRLTVL.

The V call is TRBV5-1, the J call TRBJ2-1, with 8 bases identical to TRBD2. The CDR3 is 18 residues long. Germline V CDR1 and CDR2: SGHRS, YFSETQ. V dropped 4 bases and J dropped 0; count of bases not matched to a gene: 12. The CDR3 is CASSRFTGTRTSYNEQFF. The CDR3 DNA reads as TGCGCCAGCAGCCGTTTCACGGGGACTAGAACCTCCTACAATGAGCAGTTCTTC.

The J gene is TRBJ2-4, the V gene TRBV5-1, with TRBD1 identical over 10 bases. The CDR3 extends over 14 amino acids. V was pared by 4 bases and J by 9 bases, with 7 bases of the junction left unmatched. Germline V gene lookup returns CDR1 SGHRS and CDR2 YFSETQ. The CDR3 DNA is TGCGCCAGCAGCCCGGACCGACAGGGGGCCATTCAGTACTTC. It encodes CASSPDRQGAIQYF.

The DNA of the CDR3 is TGTGCCAGCAACTTTGGGCAGGGGACCTCACCCCTCCACTTT. Translation: CASNFGQGTSPLHF. This chain joins TRBV6-5 and TRBJ1-6, with a weak D call TRBD1 (6 bases). The V and J ends lost 7 bases and 10 bases respectively, with 17 bases between them. Germline assignment: CDR1 MNHEY and CDR2 SVGAGI. The CDR3 runs 14 residues.

The rearrangement uses TRBV2 and TRBJ2-7, with no clear D. Germline CDR1 is SNHLY and CDR2 is FYNNEI. The CDR3 contains 12 residues. The V end was cut by 8 bases, the J end by 0 bases, with 8 bases between. The CDR3 bases are TGTGCCAGCCTTCGGAGCTCCTACGAGCAGTACGTC. Translated, it gives CASLRSSYEQYV.

This clone was counted between two and nine times. One end of the junction does not line up with germline, which may come from a read error. The V call is TRBV7-7, the J call TRBJ2-2; D ambiguous. The CDR3 loop spans 13 amino acids. Germline loops: CDR1 SSHAT, CDR2 FNYEAQ (reference sequence). The chain's CDR3 is CASSLGDTGELFF. The CDR3, as DNA: TGTGCTAGCAGCTTAGGCGACACCGGGGAGCTGTTTTTT.

The chain joins TRBV6-6 to TRBJ1-1; no firm D call. Trimming stripped 4 bases from V and 4 bases from J, with 7 bases between. CDR1 is MNHNY, CDR2 SVGAGI, per germline (reference sequence). The CDR3 is 12 amino acids. CDR3 sequence (DNA): TGTGCCAGCAGTTCCCTAGGCACTGAAGCTTTCTTT. Encoded protein: CASSSLGTEAFF.

This chain uses TRBV7-8 with TRBJ2-7; 10 bases line up with TRBD2. The ends lost 4 bases at V and 12 bases at J; junction bases unmatched: 9. Per germline, CDR1 SGHVS and CDR2 FQNEAQ. The CDR3 is 13 amino acids. Here the CDR3 reads CASSYGTSVSGYF. CDR3 nucleotides: TGTGCCAGCAGCTACGGGACTAGCGTTAGTGGGTACTTC.

The genes are TRBV7-9 and TRBJ1-1, with a possible D match to TRBD1 (5 bases). The CDR3 covers 13 residues. Germline values: CDR1 SEHNR, CDR2 FQNEAQ (reference sequence). V was clipped by 2 bases and J by 2 bases, with 6 bases between them. As DNA, the CDR3 is TGTGCCAGCAGCTTAACAGGTAACACTGAAGCTTTCTTT. It is translated as CASSLTGNTEAFF.

The chain links TRBV7-9 to TRBJ1-5, with unresolved D. This CDR3 comprises 14 residues. Germline V CDR1 and CDR2: SEHNR, FQNEAQ (reference sequence). V dropped 2 bases and J dropped 0 bases, with 5 bases sitting between them. The CDR3 sequence is CASSLTGSNQPQHF. DNA of the CDR3: TGTGCCAGCAGCTTAACGGGTAGCAATCAGCCCCAGCATTTT.

The genes are TRBV6-2 or TRBV6-3 and TRBJ1-6, with 9 bases fitting TRBD1. CDR1 MNHEY and CDR2 SVGEGT come from the germline V gene. There are 14 residues in the CDR3. With V trimmed by 5 bases and J by 7 bases, 3 bases remained unmatched. In DNA, the CDR3 is TGTGCCAGCAGTCGGGACAGGGTGAATTCACCCCTCCACTTT. Translating it yields CASSRDRVNSPLHF.

The chain has TRBV7-9 and TRBJ2-3, with 11 bases fitting TRBD1. The germline V gene encodes CDR1 SEHNR and CDR2 FQNEAQ (reference sequence). J was trimmed by 3 bases and V by 4 bases; bases with no gene match: 3. This CDR3 is built from 15 residues. The CDR3 is CASSWGQGVTDTQYF. CDR3 nucleotide sequence: TGTGCCAGCAGCTGGGGACAGGGGGTGACAGATACGCAGTATTTT.

The chain couples TRBV5-1 to TRBJ1-3; D possibly corresponds to TRBD1 (6 bases). The V gene lost 4 bases and the J gene lost 0 bases, with 11 bases spanning the gap. Germline V gene sequence: CDR1 SGHRS, CDR2 YFSETQ. The CDR3 is 15 amino acids. This CDR3 is CASSIGTPSGNTIYF. The DNA for the CDR3 is TGCGCCAGCAGCATCGGGACACCCTCTGGAAACACCATATATTTT.

This chain uses TRBV4-1 with TRBJ1-4, with 9 bases matching TRBD1. J gave up 8 bases and V 4 bases, and 5 bases lay outside the gene matches. The CDR3 runs 14 residues. Germline loops: CDR1 MGHRA, CDR2 YSYEKL. In DNA form, the CDR3 reads TGCGCCAGCAGCCTGGGACAGGGCAGGGAAAAACTGTTTTTT. This encodes CASSLGQGREKLFF.

This clone has more than one count but fewer than ten. The chain recombines TRBV5-1 with TRBJ1-4, with D perhaps TRBD1 (5 bases). The length of the CDR3 is 15 residues. From germline, CDR1 is SGHRS and CDR2 YFSETQ. V was pared by 0 bases and J by 7 bases, with 13 bases between. In DNA form, the CDR3 reads TGCGCCAGCAGCTTGGATGCGGGGCCAGTTGAAAAACTGTTTTTT. This encodes CASSLDAGPVEKLFF. The whole variable domain, remainder taken from reference TRBV5-1 and TRBJ1-4, is KAGVTQTPRYLIKTRGQQVTLSCSPISGHRSVSWYQQTPGQGLQFLFEYFSETQRNKGNFPGRFSGRQFSNSRSEMNVSTLELGDSALYLCASSLDAGPVEKLFFGSGTQLSVL.

The J gene is TRBJ2-3, the V gene TRBV5-1; no reliable D call. CDR1 SGHRS and CDR2 YFSETQ come from the germline V gene. V was shortened by 1 base and J by 0 bases, with 15 bases between the two germline ends. The CDR3 loop spans 17 amino acids. CDR3 sequence (DNA): TGCGCCAGCAGCTTGTTATTTCAGGATGGTAGCACAGATACGCAGTATTTT. Translating gives CASSLLFQDGSTDTQYF.

This chain links TRBV19 with TRBJ1-6; D gene uncertain. The germline V gene encodes CDR1 LNHDA and CDR2 SQIVND (reference sequence). Trimming took 7 bases from V and 6 from J, leaving 16 bases between them. The CDR3 loop spans 15 amino acids. The CDR3 coding sequence is TGTGCCAGTAAAACAGCCGCACCGACTAATTCACCCCTCCACTTT. Its translation is CASKTAAPTNSPLHF.

The chain links TRBV15 to TRBJ2-7, with a weak D call TRBD1 (6 bases). The CDR3 covers 14 residues. Trimming stripped 5 bases from V and 5 bases from J, with 16 bases between. CDR1 and CDR2 from the germline V gene are LNHNV and YYDKDF (reference sequence). The CDR3 reads CATSVGAFRNEQYF. Here the CDR3 DNA reads TGTGCCACCAGCGTGGGGGCGTTTAGAAACGAGCAGTACTTC. Looking up the rest from reference TRBV15 and TRBJ2-7 gives the full variable domain: DAMVIQNPRYQVTQFGKPVTLSCSQTLNHNVMYWYQQKSSQAPKLLFHYYDKDFNNEADTPDNFQSRRPNTSFCFLDIRSPGLGDTAMYLCATSVGAFRNEQYFGPGTRLTVT.

This chain links TRBV11-1 with TRBJ2-7; TRBD2 matches at 8 bases. Germline lookup yields CDR1 SGHAT and CDR2 FQDESV (reference sequence). V lost 0 bases to trimming and J lost 0 bases; unmatched junction nucleotides: 4. The CDR3 runs 16 residues. The CDR3 is CASSLASGVISYEQYF. In nucleotides, the CDR3 is TGTGCCAGCAGCTTAGCTAGCGGGGTCATCTCCTACGAGCAGTACTTC.